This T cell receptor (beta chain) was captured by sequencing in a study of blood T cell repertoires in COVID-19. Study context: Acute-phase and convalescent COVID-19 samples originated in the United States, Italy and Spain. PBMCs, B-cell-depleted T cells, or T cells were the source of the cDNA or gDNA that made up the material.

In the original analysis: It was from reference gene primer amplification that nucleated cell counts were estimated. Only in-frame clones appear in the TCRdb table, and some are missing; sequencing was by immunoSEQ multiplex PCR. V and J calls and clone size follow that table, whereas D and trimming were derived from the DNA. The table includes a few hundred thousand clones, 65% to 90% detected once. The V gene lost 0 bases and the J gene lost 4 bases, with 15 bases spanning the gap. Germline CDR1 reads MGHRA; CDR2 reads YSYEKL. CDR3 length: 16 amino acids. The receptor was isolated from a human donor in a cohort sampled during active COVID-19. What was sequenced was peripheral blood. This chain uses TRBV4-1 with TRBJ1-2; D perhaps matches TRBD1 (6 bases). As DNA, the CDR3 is TGCGCCAGCAGCCAAGATTCTCAGGGGCGGGTCTATGGCTACACCTTC. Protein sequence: CASSQDSQGRVYGYTF.